The present TCR beta chain was sequenced within a study of T-cell reconstitution after alpha-beta-depleted transplantation in children. Regarding the study as a whole: From newly produced T cells came most of the T-cell counts and diversity one year after transplant.

Unique molecular identifiers were built into the TCRbeta library. Via MiXCR, TCRdb re-called the PCR reads, giving one row per CDR3 protein. The table records hundreds of thousands of distinct CDR3 sequences, less than 15% of them present only once. This clonotype was seen a few times. As yet, its antigen is unknown. The CDR3 contains 15 residues. V lost 7 bases to trimming and J lost 4 bases; unmatched junction nucleotides: 10. The source material was PBMCs, sampled before TCRalphabeta/CD19-depleted stem cell transplant. The sequence came from a girl aged 2 to 10 with congenital amegakaryocytic thrombocytopenia, due to receive a stem cell transplant. The chain has TRBV12-3 or TRBV12-4 and TRBJ2-3; 8 bases line up with TRBD2. The CDR3 coding sequence is TGTGCCAGCACACCAGCGGGAGCCCCCCCAGATACGCAGTATTTT. Amino acids: CASTPAGAPPDTQYF.